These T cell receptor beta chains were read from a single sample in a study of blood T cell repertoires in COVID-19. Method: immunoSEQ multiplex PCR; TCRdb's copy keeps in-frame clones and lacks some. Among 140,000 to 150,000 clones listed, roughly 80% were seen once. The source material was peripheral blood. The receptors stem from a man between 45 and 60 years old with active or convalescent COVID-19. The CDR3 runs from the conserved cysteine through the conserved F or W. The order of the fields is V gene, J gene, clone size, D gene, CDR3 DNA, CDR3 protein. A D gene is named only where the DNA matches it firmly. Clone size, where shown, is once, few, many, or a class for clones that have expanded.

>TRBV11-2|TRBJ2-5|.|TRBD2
TGTGCCAGCAGCATAATGGGACTAGCGGGAGCGGAGACCCAGTACTTC
CASSIMGLAGAETQYF
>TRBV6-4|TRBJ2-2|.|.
TGTGCCAGCAGTGTCCCCAGGGCGCTAACGAACACCGGGGAGCTGTTTTTT
CASSVPRALTNTGELFF
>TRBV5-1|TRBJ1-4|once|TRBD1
TGCGCCAGCAGCCCGGGAGGGACAGGGAGTGAAAAACTGTTTTTT
CASSPGGTGSEKLFF
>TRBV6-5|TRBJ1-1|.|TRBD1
TGTGCCAGCAGATGGACAGGGAGGACTGAAGCTTTCTTT
CASRWTGRTEAFF
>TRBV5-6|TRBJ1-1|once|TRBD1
TGTGCCAGCAGAAGGACAGGGGTGGCTGAAGCTTTCTTT
CASRRTGVAEAFF
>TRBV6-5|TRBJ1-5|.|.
TGTGCCAGCGGGGCGCAGGGCAATCAGCCCCAGCATTTT
CASGAQGNQPQHF
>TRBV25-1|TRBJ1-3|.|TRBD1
TGTGCCAGCAGGGACAGGGCTGGAAACACCATATATTTT
CASRDRAGNTIYF
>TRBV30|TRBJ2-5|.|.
TGTGCCTGGAGTGTATCGGCGGGTTTCTTCCAAGAGACCCAGTACTTC
CAWSVSAGFFQETQYF
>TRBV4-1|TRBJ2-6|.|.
TGCGCCAGCAAGGGGGAATCTGGGGCCAACGTCCTGACTTTC
CASKGESGANVLTF
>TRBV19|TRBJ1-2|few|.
TGTGCCAGTACCACAGACAGGAATAACTATGGCTACACCTTC
CASTTDRNNYGYTF
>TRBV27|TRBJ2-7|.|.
TGTGCCAGCAGTCCAGGGGACACCTACGAGCAGTACTTC
CASSPGDTYEQYF
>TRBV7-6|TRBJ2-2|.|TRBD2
TGTGCCAGCAGCTTAGTACTAGCGGGAGTCTCGGGGGAGCTGTTTTTT
CASSLVLAGVSGELFF
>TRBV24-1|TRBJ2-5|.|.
TGTGCCACCAGTGATCTGCGGACAGACCACCAAGAGACCCAGTACTTC
CATSDLRTDHQETQYF
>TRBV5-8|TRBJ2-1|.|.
TGTGCCAGCAGCGAATCCGGAGGGAGCTCCTACAATGAGCAGTTCTTC
CASSESGGSSYNEQFF
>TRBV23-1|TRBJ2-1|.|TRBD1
TGCGCCAGCAGTCCACTCGGACAGGGGGCTTCGAATGAGCAGTTCTTC
CASSPLGQGASNEQFF
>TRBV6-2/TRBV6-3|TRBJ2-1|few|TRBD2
TGTGCCAGCAGTTACCCTCCGGCGGGAGAGAGCAATGAGCAGTTCTTC
CASSYPPAGESNEQFF
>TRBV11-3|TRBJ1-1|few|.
TGTGCCAGCAGCTTGGGTCAGGGAAATCAAGCTTTCTTT
CASSLGQGNQAFF
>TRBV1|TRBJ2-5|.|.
TGCACCAGCAGCCAAAACCTGGCGGGAGGGCCACAAGAGACCCAGTACTTC
CTSSQNLAGGPQETQYF
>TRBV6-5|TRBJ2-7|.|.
TGTGCCAGCAGTTCCTTTAACTACGAGCAGTACTTC
CASSSFNYEQYF
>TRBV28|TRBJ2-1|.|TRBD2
TGTGCCAGCAGTTTCCCACTAGCGGTGAATGAGCAGTTCTTC
CASSFPLAVNEQFF
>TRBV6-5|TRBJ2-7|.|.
TGTGCCAGCAGTTACGGGCTAGCTGACGACGAGCAGTACTTC
CASSYGLADDEQYF
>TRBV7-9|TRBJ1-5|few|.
TGTGCCAGCAGCTTATCCCGGGTCGGCGGGGGCAATCAGCCCCAGCATTTT
CASSLSRVGGGNQPQHF
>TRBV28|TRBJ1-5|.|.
TGTGCCAGCAGTTTAGGGAGGAGGCCCCAGCATTTT
CASSLGRRPQHF
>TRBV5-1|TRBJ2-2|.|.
TGCGCCAGCAGCCCCGGGATGCGCGCGAACACCGGGGAGCTGTTTTTT
CASSPGMRANTGELFF
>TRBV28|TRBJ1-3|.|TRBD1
TGTGCCAGCGGAGGACAGGCCAGCTCTGGAAACACCATATATTTT
CASGGQASSGNTIYF
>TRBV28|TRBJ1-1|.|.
TGTGCCAGCAGGGGGGGACGGAAGAACACTGAAGCTTTCTTT
CASRGGRKNTEAFF
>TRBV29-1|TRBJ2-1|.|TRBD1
TGCAGCGCCCAGGACAGGGGGCCCTACAATGAGCAGTTCTTC
CSAQDRGPYNEQFF
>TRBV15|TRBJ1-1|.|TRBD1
TGTGCCACCACCGGGACAGGGATGAACACTGAAGCTTTCTTT
CATTGTGMNTEAFF
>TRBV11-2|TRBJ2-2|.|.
TGTGCCAGCAGCTCGGGGGGCTACAGGGTCGGGGAGCTGTTTTTT
CASSSGGYRVGELFF
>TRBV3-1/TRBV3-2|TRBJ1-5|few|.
TGTGCCAGCAGCCAAGGCAGGCCCCAGGGGCCCCAGCATTTT
CASSQGRPQGPQHF
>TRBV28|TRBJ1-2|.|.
TGTGCCAGCATTGCAGGATCTAACTATGGCTACACCTTC
CASIAGSNYGYTF
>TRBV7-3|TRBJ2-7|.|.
TGTGCCAGCAGCTTATACGGGGGAGGATACGAGCAGTACTTC
CASSLYGGGYEQYF
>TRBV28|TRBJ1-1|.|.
TGTGCCATCATGCCGGGAGGGCTTGCCGACGTGTCTTTCTTT
CAIMPGGLADVSFF
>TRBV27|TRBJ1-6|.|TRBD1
TGTGCCAGCAGTCCCCAGGGACAGTCTCGATCACCCCTCCACTTT
CASSPQGQSRSPLHF
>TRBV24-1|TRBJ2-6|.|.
TGTGCCACCAGTGACGGGGTATCCGGGGCCAACGTCCTGACTTTC
CATSDGVSGANVLTF
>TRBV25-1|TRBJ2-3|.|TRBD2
TGTGCCAGCAGTGAACTTAGCGGGGCTGGGGATACGCAGTATTTT
CASSELSGAGDTQYF
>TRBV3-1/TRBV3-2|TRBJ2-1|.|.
TGTGCCAGCAGCCAAGACGGGACATCCTACAATGAGCAGTTCTTC
CASSQDGTSYNEQFF
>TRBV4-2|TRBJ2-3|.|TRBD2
TGTGCCAGCAGCCAGCTAGCGGACCTCACAGATACGCAGTATTTT
CASSQLADLTDTQYF
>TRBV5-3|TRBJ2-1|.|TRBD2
TGTGCCAGAAGCTTTGAGACTAGCGGGGTCAACGCCTACAATGAGCAGTTCTTC
CARSFETSGVNAYNEQFF
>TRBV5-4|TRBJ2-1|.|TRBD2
TGTGCCAGCAGCTTGGGAGCGGGAGGATTCGGAAATGAGCAGTTCTTC
CASSLGAGGFGNEQFF
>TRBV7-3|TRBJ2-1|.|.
TGTGCCAGCAGCTTAAAGGGGCGGACCATGACGGCGAATGAGCAGTTCTTC
CASSLKGRTMTANEQFF
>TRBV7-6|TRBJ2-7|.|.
TGTGCCAGCAGCTCCGGTCTCGCGCCCTACGAGCAGTACTTC
CASSSGLAPYEQYF
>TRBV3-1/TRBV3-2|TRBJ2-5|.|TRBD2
TGTGCCAGCAGCCAAGATACTAGCGGGAGGTACGCGGAGACCCAGTACTTC
CASSQDTSGRYAETQYF
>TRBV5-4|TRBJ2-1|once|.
TGTGCCAGCAGCTTGAGGGGGACCAATGAGCAGTTCTTC
CASSLRGTNEQFF
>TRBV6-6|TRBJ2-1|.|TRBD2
TGTGCCAGCAGTTCCGCTTCAGCGGGGCCGGGGGATGAGCAGTTCTTC
CASSSASAGPGDEQFF
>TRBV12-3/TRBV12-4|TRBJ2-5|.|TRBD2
TGTGCCAGCAGTCTGGGAGGGAGCACCGGGAAATACTTC
CASSLGGSTGKYF
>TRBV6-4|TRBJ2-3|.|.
TGTGCCAGCAGTGACTCCGGGTACCGGGGCACAGATACGCAGTATTTT
CASSDSGYRGTDTQYF
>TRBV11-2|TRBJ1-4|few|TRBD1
TGTGCCAGCAGCAGTAACAGGGGGCGAGTTTCGAAACTGTTTTTT
CASSSNRGRVSKLFF
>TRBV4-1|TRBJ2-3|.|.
TGCGCCAGCAGCCAAGATGGGGCTCAGACAGATACGCAGTATTTT
CASSQDGAQTDTQYF
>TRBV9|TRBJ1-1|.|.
TGTGCCAGCAGCGTAGCGGACAGCCTGAACACTGAAGCTTTCTTT
CASSVADSLNTEAFF